The entry that follows covers one T cell receptor beta chain sequence. Its antigen is unknown. The source of the sample is a study of T cell responses to AZD1222 COVID-19 vaccine. Trimming stripped 1 base from V and 0 bases from J, with 10 bases between. From germline, CDR1 is MNHEY and CDR2 SMNVEV (reference sequence). The CDR3 spans 16 residues. Sequencing used immunoSEQ multiplex PCR; TCRdb keeps in-frame clones, though not all of them. Of nearly 110,000 clones listed, 75% to 90% are singletons. General study points: Donors were mostly white British, more females; clonal diversity possibly underestimated.

The chain carries TRBV27 and TRBJ1-3, with D possibly being TRBD1 (5 bases). This specimen was peripheral blood, taken on day 0 of AZD1222 vaccination. This clonotype was obtained from an adult in good health. The CDR3 region is CASSLYGGNSGNTIYF. CDR3 nucleotide sequence: TGTGCCAGCAGTTTATATGGGGGGAACTCTGGAAACACCATATATTTT.